This record covers a single TCR beta chain. The antigen remains undetermined. TCRdb's table, derived via immunoSEQ multiplex PCR, lists solely in-frame clones and lacks some. The sample holds about 160,000 clones, 84% seen once. This entry is derived from a study of cytomegalovirus exposure and HLA in healthy donors. The trim removed 3 bases at V and 3 bases at J, leaving 8 bases unmatched. Germline CDR1 and CDR2: SGDLS and YYNGEE. This CDR3 is 17 amino acids long. Study-level results: The study found most TCR sequences rare, yet found some public TCRs in many donors. For cytomegalovirus status, the classifier reportedly gave diagnoses with high specificity and sensitivity.

The receptor was isolated from a man aged 30-40 years in good health and CMV-seropositive. The J gene is TRBJ2-5, the V gene TRBV9, with 13 bases aligning to TRBD2. Sequencing was performed on PBMCs. CDR3 in amino acids: CASSDERGTSGKETQYF. DNA for the CDR3: TGTGCCAGCAGCGATGAGAGGGGGACTAGCGGGAAAGAGACCCAGTACTTC. The variable domain in full, with the rest retrieved from reference TRBV9 and TRBJ2-5, is DSGVTQTPKHLITATGQRVTLRCSPRSGDLSVYWYQQSLDQGLQFLIQYYNGEERAKGNILERFSAQQFPDLHSELNLSSLELGDSALYFCASSDERGTSGKETQYFGPGTRLLVL.